This is a list of T cell receptor beta chains from one sample in a study of prognosis after radiotherapy for stage I lung cancer. TCRdb called the multiplex PCR reads again in MiXCR, with one record for every CDR3 protein. Of tens of thousands of distinct CDR3 sequences listed, around a third are singletons. Sequences were derived from PBMCs, sampled before or after stereotactic body radiation therapy (not recorded which). The receptors here all came from a donor over 45 with non-small cell lung cancer. Each CDR3 is given with its conserved first and last residue. The D gene is left open where the match is weak. Rows may omit the clone size; those that give it use once, few, many or a size class.

D	size	J	V	DNA	CDR3
NA	NA	TRBJ2-7	TRBV5-4	TGTGCCAGCAGCTCGGGACCAAACGGCGAGCAGTACTTC	CASSSGPNGEQYF
TRBD2	many	TRBJ2-5	TRBV7-6	TGTGCCAGCAGCTCCGGGGGGCAAGAGACCCAGTACTTC	CASSSGGQETQYF
TRBD1	NA	TRBJ1-6	TRBV6-2/TRBV6-3	TGTGCCAGCAGTGAACAGGGGGACAGGAGGCTTAATTCACCCCTCCACTTT	CASSEQGDRRLNSPLHF
TRBD1	medium-sized	TRBJ2-7	TRBV20-1	TGCAGTGCCGGGACAGGGTCAGACGAGCAGTACTTC	CSAGTGSDEQYF
NA	once	TRBJ1-1	TRBV11-2	TGTGCCAGCAGCCCGGGACTGGGAAACACTGAAGCTTTCTTT	CASSPGLGNTEAFF
NA	many	TRBJ2-7	TRBV20-1	TGCAGTGCCTGGAGACACGAGCAGTACTTC	CSAWRHEQYF
NA	many	TRBJ2-7	TRBV4-1	TGCGCCAGCAGCCAAGTGGGGGTACCCTACGAGCAGTACTTT	CASSQVGVPYEQYF
NA	many	TRBJ1-1	TRBV12-3/TRBV12-4	TGTGCCAGCAGTTTGGGGCACGCTGAAGCTTTCTTT	CASSLGHAEAFF
NA	NA	TRBJ2-7	TRBV28	TGTGCCACCCGCCCAGGCAGGGTAAGCGAGCAGTACTTC	CATRPGRVSEQYF
TRBD1	NA	TRBJ1-1	TRBV30	TGTGCCTGGACCGGGACAGTGAACACTGAAGCTTTCTTT	CAWTGTVNTEAFF
TRBD2	many	TRBJ2-3	TRBV20-1	TGCAGTGCTAGCGGGGGGACAGATACGCAGTATTTT	CSASGGTDTQYF
NA	NA	TRBJ1-2	TRBV6-1	TGTGCCAGCAGTGCAACAGGGCCAGGCGGCTATGGCTACACCTTC	CASSATGPGGYGYTF
TRBD1	many	TRBJ2-3	TRBV28	TGTGCCAGCAGGGGACAGGGGGGCGATACGCAGTATTTT	CASRGQGGDTQYF
TRBD2	many	TRBJ2-1	TRBV30	TGTGCCTGGAGTCGCACTAGCGGTTACAATGAGCAGTTCTTC	CAWSRTSGYNEQFF
TRBD1	many	TRBJ1-6	TRBV7-2	TGTGCCAGCAGCTTAGACAGGGGGCTGTATTCACCCCTCCACTTT	CASSLDRGLYSPLHF
NA	many	TRBJ1-4	TRBV7-9	TGTGCCAGCTCTAACCAATTTAATGAAAAACTGTTTTTT	CASSNQFNEKLFF
NA	NA	TRBJ2-7	TRBV27	TGTTCCAGCAGTCCCGGGAACTCCTACGAGCAGTACTTC	CSSSPGNSYEQYF
NA	many	TRBJ1-5	TRBV10-3	TGTGCCATCAGTGACGCTAGGACGGTGGATTGGCAGCCCCAGCATTTT	CAISDARTVDWQPQHF
TRBD1	NA	TRBJ1-5	TRBV3-1	TGTGCCAGCAGCCCAGGGACAGGGGGACAGCCCCAGCATTTT	CASSPGTGGQPQHF
NA	medium-sized	TRBJ1-2	TRBV5-1	TGCGCCAGCAGCTTAGATTCGGGTGGCAGGGAGAACACCTTC	CASSLDSGGRENTF
NA	many	TRBJ1-4	TRBV2	TGTGCCAGCAGTGATAGGCGAGAACAGGGTAATGAAAAACTGTTTTTT	CASSDRREQGNEKLFF
NA	NA	TRBJ1-2	TRBV27	TGTGCCAGCAGAAAGGAGAACTATGGCTACACCTTC	CASRKENYGYTF
TRBD2	many	TRBJ2-2	TRBV28	TGTGCCAGCATGACTAGCGGGAGGGCCGCGAACACCGGGGAGCTGTTTTTT	CASMTSGRAANTGELFF
NA	many	TRBJ2-7	TRBV20-1	TGCAGTGCTAGAAACTCCTACGAGCAGTACTTC	CSARNSYEQYF
NA	many	TRBJ1-2	TRBV14	TGTGCCAGCAGCCCAGGGGCCAACTATGGCTACACCTTC	CASSPGANYGYTF
TRBD1	many	TRBJ1-5	TRBV18	TGTGCCAGCTCACCCGCGACAGGGCTCTTCAATCAGCCCCAGCATTTT	CASSPATGLFNQPQHF
NA	many	TRBJ2-1	TRBV20-1	TGCAGTGCTAGAGAGGTTAGCACTAATGAGCAGTTCTTC	CSAREVSTNEQFF
NA	many	TRBJ1-1	TRBV6-1	TGTGCCAGCAGGGACCGACTAAACACTGAAGCTTTCTTT	CASRDRLNTEAFF
NA	medium-sized	TRBJ2-7	TRBV27	TGTGCCAGCAGTTTCCATGGCTCCTACGAGCAGTACTTC	CASSFHGSYEQYF
NA	few	TRBJ2-2	TRBV4-2	TGTGCCAGCAGCCAGACCGATGGGACGACCGGGGAGCTGTTTTTT	CASSQTDGTTGELFF
NA	medium-sized	TRBJ1-4	TRBV30	TGTGCCTGGAGTGGAGGGCTTAGTAATGAAAAACTGTTTTTT	CAWSGGLSNEKLFF
NA	NA	TRBJ2-1	TRBV18	TGTGCCAGCTCCGTAGGGGCTTACAATGAGCAGTTCTTC	CASSVGAYNEQFF
NA	NA	TRBJ2-1	TRBV6-2/TRBV6-3	TGTGCCAGCAGTTACAACGACGGCTCCTACAATGAGCAGTTCTTC	CASSYNDGSYNEQFF
NA	many	TRBJ2-7	TRBV28	TGTGCCAGCAGTGGGGGGCGAACCATGGAGCAGTACTTC	CASSGGRTMEQYF
TRBD1	many	TRBJ2-5	TRBV5-8	TGTGCCAGCAGCCGGGACAGGGAAGAGACCCAGTACTTC	CASSRDREETQYF
TRBD1	many	TRBJ1-1	TRBV4-1	TGCGCCAGCAACGCCGGGACAGCCAACTCTGAAGCTTTCTTT	CASNAGTANSEAFF
TRBD1	medium-sized	TRBJ2-7	TRBV24-1	TGTGCCACCAGTGATCACAGGGGAAACTCCTACGAGCAGTACTTC	CATSDHRGNSYEQYF
NA	many	TRBJ1-5	TRBV20-1	TGCAGTTCCACCCAGGGTAGCAATCAGCCCCAGCATTTT	CSSTQGSNQPQHF
NA	many	TRBJ1-1	TRBV7-6	TGTGCCAGCAGCTTGCAACCCCCGGACATTTACACTGAAGCTTTCTTT	CASSLQPPDIYTEAFF
NA	many	TRBJ1-1	TRBV28	TGTGCCAGCAGTCCCCCGGGAGGAGTGGGCTTCACTGAAGCTTTCTTT	CASSPPGGVGFTEAFF
NA	NA	TRBJ2-1	TRBV2	TGTGCCATCGAGAGAGGTACCTACAATGAGCAGTTCTTC	CAIERGTYNEQFF
NA	many	TRBJ1-5	TRBV5-1	TGCGCCAGCAGCTTTGGTTGGGGTAGCAATCAGCCCCAGCATTTT	CASSFGWGSNQPQHF